This record looks at one TCR beta chain sequence and its context. Its target is unknown. Losses at the gene ends were 1 base for V and 3 bases for J; bases not matched to a gene: 4. Germline V CDR1 and CDR2: SGHTA, FQGNSA. This CDR3 contains 17 residues. The sample originates from a study of beta chain features in type 1 diabetes. A single heparinised blood sample, averaging around 0.11 L, was obtained per donor. TCRB transcripts that were expressed got sequenced, as all of the isolated RNA had been reverse transcribed. Regulatory, naive and central memory T cell samples averaged approximately 3.8 million reads. TCRdb's copy holds only in-frame clones and misses some; the assay was immunoSEQ multiplex PCR. The sample consists of around 300,000 clones, under 8.5% of them appearing once. Points from the study as a whole: TCRB CDR3s were moderately but significantly shorter in Type 1 diabetes patients in all four CD4+ subsets. A potential PCR bias toward shorter templates would be equal in patient and control samples.

The specimen sequenced was central memory CD4+ T cells from blood. The chain has TRBV7-2 and TRBJ2-1, with TRBD2 matching 12 bases. The TCR comes from a young woman in good health. The CDR3 loop reads CASSLGGLAGFYNEQFF. As DNA, the CDR3 is TGTGCCAGCAGCTTAGGCGGACTAGCGGGATTCTACAATGAGCAGTTCTTC.